This TCR beta chain was captured in a study of cytomegalovirus exposure and HLA in healthy donors. Study details: About 80 million unique TCR sequences came from HLA-typed donors in an early release.

This clone was observed a single time. The CDR3 contains 14 residues. V was cut by 3 bases and J by 0 bases, with 11 bases left in between. CDR1 is SQVTM and CDR2 is ANQGSEA in the germline V gene. The PCR ran on 60 Vbeta and 13 Jbeta primers. Original processing notes: About 11 million of the 60 million to 90 million unique TCR beta chains counted in a later analysis were shared. Data came from immunoSEQ multiplex PCR; TCRdb stores just in-frame clones and leaves some out. V and J calls and clone size are given by that table; D and trimming were obtained from the DNA. The table lists about 100,000 clones, 76% of them singletons.

Sequencing input: PBMCs. This rearrangement joins TRBV29-1 to TRBJ1-2; tentatively, D is TRBD1 (5 bases). The sequence was obtained from a man aged 35 to 55 in good health and CMV-seronegative. The CDR3 DNA sequence: TGCAGCGTTGAGGGGCGGGGGACTAACTATGGCTACACCTTC. Its translation: CSVEGRGTNYGYTF.